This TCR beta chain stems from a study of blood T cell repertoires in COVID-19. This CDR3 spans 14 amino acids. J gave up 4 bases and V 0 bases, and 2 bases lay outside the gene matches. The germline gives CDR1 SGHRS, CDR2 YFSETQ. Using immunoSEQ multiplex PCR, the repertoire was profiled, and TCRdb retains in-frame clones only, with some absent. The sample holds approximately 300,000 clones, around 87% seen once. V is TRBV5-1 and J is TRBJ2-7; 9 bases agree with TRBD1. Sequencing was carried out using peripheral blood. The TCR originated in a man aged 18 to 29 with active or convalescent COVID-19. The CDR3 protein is CASSLGDRVYEQYF. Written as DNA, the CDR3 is TGCGCCAGCAGCTTGGGGGACAGGGTTTACGAGCAGTACTTC.